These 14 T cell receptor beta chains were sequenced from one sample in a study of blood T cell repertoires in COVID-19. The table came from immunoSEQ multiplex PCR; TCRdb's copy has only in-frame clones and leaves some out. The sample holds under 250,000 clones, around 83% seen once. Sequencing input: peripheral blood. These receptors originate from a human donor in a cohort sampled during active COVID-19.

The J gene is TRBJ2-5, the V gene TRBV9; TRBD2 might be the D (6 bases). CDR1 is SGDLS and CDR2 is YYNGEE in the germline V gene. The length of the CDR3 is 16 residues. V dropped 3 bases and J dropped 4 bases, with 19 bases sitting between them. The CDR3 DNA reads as TGTGCCAGCAGCGCAAACGACATCGGGGGACGAGAGACCCAGTACTTC. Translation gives CASSANDIGGRETQYF.

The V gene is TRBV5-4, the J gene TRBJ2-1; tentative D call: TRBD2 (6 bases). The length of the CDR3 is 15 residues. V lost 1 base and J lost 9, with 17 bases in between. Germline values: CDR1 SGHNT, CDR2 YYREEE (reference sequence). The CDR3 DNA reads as TGTGCCAGCAGCTTGAATATCGGGAGCCGGGGTGAGCAGTTCTTC. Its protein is CASSLNIGSRGEQFF.

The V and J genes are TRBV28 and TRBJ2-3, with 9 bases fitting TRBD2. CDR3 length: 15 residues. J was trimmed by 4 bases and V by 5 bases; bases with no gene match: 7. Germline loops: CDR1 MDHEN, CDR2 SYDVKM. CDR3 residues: CASSISGRNADTQYF. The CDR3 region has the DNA TGTGCCAGCAGTATTAGCGGGAGAAATGCAGATACGCAGTATTTT.

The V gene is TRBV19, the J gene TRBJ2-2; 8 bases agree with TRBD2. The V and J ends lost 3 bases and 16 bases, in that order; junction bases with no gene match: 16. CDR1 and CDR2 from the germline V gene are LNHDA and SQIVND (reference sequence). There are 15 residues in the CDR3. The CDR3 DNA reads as TGTGCCAGTAGTATCCTTGGGGGCGGATGGACTAGCCCGTTTTTT. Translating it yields CASSILGGGWTSPFF. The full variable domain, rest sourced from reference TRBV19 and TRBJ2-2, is DGGITQSPKYLFRKEGQNVTLSCEQNLNHDAMYWYRQDPGQGLRLIYYSQIVNDFQKGDIAEGYSVSREKKESFPLTVTSAQKNPTAFYLCASSILGGGWTSPFFGEGSRLTVL.

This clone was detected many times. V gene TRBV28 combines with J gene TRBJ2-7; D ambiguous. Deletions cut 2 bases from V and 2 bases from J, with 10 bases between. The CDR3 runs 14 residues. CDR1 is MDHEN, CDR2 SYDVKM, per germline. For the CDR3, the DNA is TGTGCCAGCAGTTTACTTGGGCCGACCTACGAGCAGTACTTC. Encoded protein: CASSLLGPTYEQYF.

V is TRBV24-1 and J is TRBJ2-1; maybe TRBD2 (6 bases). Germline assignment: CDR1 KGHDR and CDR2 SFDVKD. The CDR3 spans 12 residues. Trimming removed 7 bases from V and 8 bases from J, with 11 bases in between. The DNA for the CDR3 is TGTGCCACCAGCCAAACTAGCTATGAGCAGTTCTTC. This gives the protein CATSQTSYEQFF.

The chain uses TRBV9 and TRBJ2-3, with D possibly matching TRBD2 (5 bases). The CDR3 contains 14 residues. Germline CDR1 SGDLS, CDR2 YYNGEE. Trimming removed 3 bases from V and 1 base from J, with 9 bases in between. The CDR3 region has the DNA TGTGCCAGCAGCGGCCACGGGGGCACAGATACGCAGTATTTT. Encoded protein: CASSGHGGTDTQYF.

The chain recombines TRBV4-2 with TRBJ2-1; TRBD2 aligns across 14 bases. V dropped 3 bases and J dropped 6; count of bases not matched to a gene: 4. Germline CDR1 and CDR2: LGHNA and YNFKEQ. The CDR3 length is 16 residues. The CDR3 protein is CASSQRLAGGGNEQFF. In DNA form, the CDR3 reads TGTGCCAGCAGCCAGAGACTAGCGGGAGGGGGCAATGAGCAGTTCTTC.

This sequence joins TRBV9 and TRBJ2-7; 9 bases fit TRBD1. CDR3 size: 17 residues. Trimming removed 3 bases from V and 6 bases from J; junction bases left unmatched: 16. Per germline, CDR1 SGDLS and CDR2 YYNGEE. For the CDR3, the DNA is TGTGCCAGCAGCGCTCCTCCCGGGGGGACAGGGCCCACCGAGCAGTACTTC. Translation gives CASSAPPGGTGPTEQYF.

Here the CDR3 DNA reads TGTGCCAGTAGTATGAGTGGACAGAGCTACTATGGCTACACCTTC. This encodes CASSMSGQSYYGYTF. The rearrangement links TRBV19 to TRBJ1-2; tentatively, D is TRBD1 (6 bases). In germline, CDR1 is LNHDA, CDR2 SQIVND (reference sequence). The CDR3 is made up of 15 amino acids. V was clipped by 3 bases and J by 3 bases, with 14 bases between them.

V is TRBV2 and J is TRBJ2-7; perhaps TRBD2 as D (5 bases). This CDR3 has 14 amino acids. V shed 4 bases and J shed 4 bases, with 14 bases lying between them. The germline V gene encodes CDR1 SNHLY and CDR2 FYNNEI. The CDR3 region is CASSGEGRRYEQYF. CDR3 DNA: TGTGCCAGCAGTGGCGAGGGCCGTCGATACGAGCAGTACTTC.

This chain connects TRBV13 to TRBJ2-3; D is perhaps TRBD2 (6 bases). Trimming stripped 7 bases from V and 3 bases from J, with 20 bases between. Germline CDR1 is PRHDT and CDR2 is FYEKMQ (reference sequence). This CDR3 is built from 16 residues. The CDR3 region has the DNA TGTGCCAGCAATCCGACGGCGGGACGGGGGACAGATACGCAGTATTTT. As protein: CASNPTAGRGTDTQYF.

The CDR3 loop is CASSLWSGERNTGELFF. Here the CDR3 DNA reads TGTGCCAGCAGCCTTTGGTCGGGGGAGAGGAACACCGGGGAGCTGTTTTTT. V is TRBV5-6 and J is TRBJ2-2; the D gene is possibly TRBD2 (6 bases). This CDR3 has 17 residues. Germline V gene sequence: CDR1 SGHDT, CDR2 YYEEEE. The germline V and J ends were trimmed by 4 bases and 1 base, with 17 bases remaining between them.

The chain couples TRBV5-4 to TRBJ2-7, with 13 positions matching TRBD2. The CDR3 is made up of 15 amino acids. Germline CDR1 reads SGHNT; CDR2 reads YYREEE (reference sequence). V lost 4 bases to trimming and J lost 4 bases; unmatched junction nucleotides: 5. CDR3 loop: CASSEGLAGWYEQYF. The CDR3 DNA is TGTGCCAGCAGCGAGGGACTAGCGGGATGGTACGAGCAGTACTTC.